Sequencing of this TCR beta chain was carried out in a study of control samples from healthy donors and cancer patients. V was clipped by 6 bases and J by 0 bases, with 11 bases between them. This CDR3 is built from 15 residues. This clone is a singleton in its sample. Clones were read by immunoSEQ multiplex PCR, and TCRdb kept only the in-frame ones, dropping some. The data hold some 90,000 clones, with approximately 88% observed a single time. V gene TRBV6-7 combines with J gene TRBJ2-2; D is ambiguous. TRBV6-7 is reported as an ORF; its role is uncertain. This clonotype was sampled from a woman aged 60-75 years in good health. Sequenced sample: blood. The CDR3 loop reads CASRPVHANTGELFF. The DNA for the CDR3 is TGTGCCAGCAGACCAGTCCACGCGAACACCGGGGAGCTGTTTTTT.